These 12 T cell receptor beta chains share one sample of origin, sequenced in a study of cytomegalovirus exposure and HLA in healthy donors. The PCR had 60 Vbeta and 13 Jbeta primers. Libraries were prepared by immunoSEQ multiplex PCR; TCRdb keeps only in-frame clonotypes and omits some of them. The sample holds around 110,000 clones; 74% are singletons and the top ten take 14%. The sample consisted of PBMCs. These receptors all come from a woman in her thirties or forties in good health and CMV-seropositive.

The gene calls are TRBV7-9 and TRBJ1-1, with 7 bases aligning to TRBD1. V lost 11 bases to trimming and J lost 2 bases; unmatched junction nucleotides: 8. CDR3 size: 13 residues. Germline-derived CDR1 and CDR2 are SEHNR and FQNEAQ (reference sequence). In DNA form, the CDR3 reads TGTGCCGCGGACAGGCCAGAAAACACTGAAGCTTTCTTT. Protein sequence: CAADRPENTEAFF.

V and J are TRBV27 and TRBJ1-2, with TRBD1 identical over 7 bases. The CDR3 extends over 15 amino acids. V was clipped by 0 bases and J by 4 bases; unmatched bases: 5. Germline CDR1 reads MNHEY; CDR2 reads SMNVEV (reference sequence). For the CDR3, the DNA is TGTGCCAGCAGTTTATCGGTAACAGGGGCCTATGGCTACACCTTC. It encodes CASSLSVTGAYGYTF.

The CDR3 reads CSVADRDQPQHF. The CDR3 bases are TGCAGCGTCGCCGACAGGGACCAGCCCCAGCATTTT. The chain carries TRBV29-1 and TRBJ1-5, with 7 bases fitting TRBD1. Germline lookup yields CDR1 SQVTM and CDR2 ANQGSEA. Germline trimming cut 6 bases from V and 7 bases from J; bases unmatched to any gene: 6. This CDR3 is built from 12 residues.

The table lists this clone with a few counts. V is TRBV6-6 and J is TRBJ2-4; D perhaps matches TRBD1 (5 bases). The CDR3 covers 15 residues. The V gene lost 0 bases and the J gene lost 6 bases, with 12 bases spanning the gap. CDR1 MNHNY and CDR2 SVGAGI come from the germline V gene (reference sequence). CDR3 nucleotide sequence: TGTGCCAGCAGTTACTCTCTGGGCCAGGGAAACATTCAGTACTTC. Translated, it gives CASSYSLGQGNIQYF.

This clone was seen once. The rearrangement links TRBV15 to TRBJ1-1; D remains unclear. Looked up from germline, CDR1 is LNHNV and CDR2 is YYDKDF (reference sequence). This CDR3 is 13 amino acids long. The ends were cut back, 0 bases at V and 2 bases at J, with 4 bases in the middle. In DNA, the CDR3 is TGTGCCACCAGCAGAGACGTTAACACTGAAGCTTTCTTT. This translates into CATSRDVNTEAFF.

The chain combines TRBV4-3 with TRBJ1-1, with TRBD1 identical over 7 bases. The junction had 8 bases not matched to a gene; V was cut back by 4 bases and J by 6 bases. The CDR3 loop spans 14 amino acids. The germline CDR1 and CDR2 sequences are LGHNA and YSLEER. This CDR3 reads CASSRMGQSAEAFF. CDR3 coding DNA: TGCGCCAGCAGCCGAATGGGACAGTCGGCTGAAGCTTTCTTT.

The table lists this clone with a count of one. The chain employs TRBV15 and TRBJ2-1, with D perhaps TRBD2 (5 bases). The CDR3 runs to 17 residues. Germline V CDR1 and CDR2: LNHNV, YYDKDF (reference sequence). The V end was cut by 1 base, the J end by 2 bases, with 15 bases between. CDR3 bases: TGTGCCACCAGCAGAGGGTACTCGGGGTCAACCTACAATGAGCAGTTCTTC. Its translation: CATSRGYSGSTYNEQFF.

The chain has TRBV5-1 and TRBJ2-5; D uncertain. Trimming removed 7 bases from V and 3 bases from J, with 10 bases in between. Germline CDR1 SGHRS, CDR2 YFSETQ. CDR3 size: 12 residues. CDR3 residues: CASGLPEETQYF. The CDR3 coding sequence is TGCGCCAGCGGCCTCCCTGAAGAGACCCAGTACTTC.

As concerns this clone: The junction departs from germline at one end; a sequencing error may be responsible. The chain recombines TRBV7-7 with TRBJ2-5, with D perhaps TRBD1 (5 bases). The CDR3 spans 15 residues. Per germline, CDR1 SSHAT and CDR2 FNYEAQ (reference sequence). The CDR3 DNA reads as TGTGCTAGCAGCTTGGGGTGGCAGGGCCAAGAGACCCAGTACTTC. This translates into CASSLGWQGQETQYF.

The rearrangement uses TRBV7-2 and TRBJ2-1; 7 bases fit TRBD2. The CDR3 loop spans 13 amino acids. CDR1 and CDR2 from the germline V gene are SGHTA and FQGNSA. V lost 5 bases, J lost 10 bases, and 8 bases stayed unmatched. The DNA for the CDR3 is TGTGCCAGCAGCCCTACTAGCGATGAAGAGCAGTTCTTC. Translated, it gives CASSPTSDEEQFF.

The chain couples TRBV7-8 to TRBJ1-2; 8 positions agree with TRBD1. The CDR3 is 14 residues long. Germline loops: CDR1 SGHVS, CDR2 FQNEAQ. The trim removed 5 bases at V and 5 bases at J, leaving 7 bases unmatched. The CDR3 sequence is CASSPGTGQYGYTF. The CDR3, as DNA: TGTGCCAGCAGCCCCGGGACAGGCCAATATGGCTACACCTTC. The full variable domain, its missing parts supplied by reference TRBV7-8 and TRBJ1-2, is GAGVSQSPRYKVAKRGQDVALRCDPISGHVSLFWYQQALGQGPEFLTYFQNEAQLDKSGLPSDRFFAERPEGSVSTLKIQRTQQEDSAVYLCASSPGTGQYGYTFGSGTRLTVV.

This clone was recorded only once. The chain employs TRBV5-1 and TRBJ2-7, with a tentative D call TRBD1 (5 bases). CDR1 and CDR2 (germline): SGHRS, YFSETQ. The CDR3 runs 14 residues. Trimming shortened V by 4 bases and J by 2 bases, and 13 bases separated the two germline ends. The CDR3 sequence is CASSLRQQTYEQYF. In DNA form, the CDR3 reads TGCGCCAGCAGCCTAAGACAGCAGACCTACGAGCAGTACTTC.